A single sample gave rise to the 23 T cell receptor beta chains below, sequenced in a study of blood T cell repertoires in COVID-19. TCRdb keeps only in-frame clones here, not all; method: immunoSEQ multiplex PCR. The sample shows roughly 180,000 clones, roughly 80% of them seen only once. Sequencing used PBMCs or T cells enriched from blood (not recorded which). The origin of the receptors is a middle-aged woman with acute COVID-19.

V usage is TRBV24-1 and J usage is TRBJ2-2, with D perhaps TRBD1 (7 bases). The CDR3 spans 20 residues. Trimming shortened V by 1 base and J by 2 bases, and 22 bases separated the two germline ends. Germline V CDR1 and CDR2: KGHDR, SFDVKD. This chain's CDR3 is CATSDFRGARRQSNTGELFF. DNA for the CDR3: TGTGCCACCAGTGATTTCAGGGGGGCGAGGAGGCAGTCCAACACCGGGGAGCTGTTTTTT.

This rearrangement joins TRBV21-1 to TRBJ2-7; TRBD1, the table's D call, was not compared with the DNA. TRBV21-1 is a recognized pseudogene. The CDR3 runs to 15 residues. CDR3 region: CASSKLRGQFYEQYV. For the CDR3, the DNA is TGTGCCAGCAGCAAACTTAGGGGGCAGTTCTACGAGCAGTACGTC.

This chain uses TRBV30 with TRBJ2-7, with D maybe TRBD1 (5 bases). Germline CDR1 is GTSNPN and CDR2 is SVGIG (reference sequence). The CDR3 runs to 13 residues. Trimming pared 0 bases from V and 6 bases from J, leaving 12 bases between. Here the CDR3 DNA reads TGTGCCTGGAGTGTAGGCGCAGGGCGCGAGCAGTACTTC. Translated, it gives CAWSVGAGREQYF.

This clone has a count of ten or more. The V call is TRBV19, the J call TRBJ1-2; D not certain. V was trimmed by 5 bases and J by 2 bases, leaving 6 bases between them. The CDR3 sequence is 12 residues long. Germline CDR1 LNHDA, CDR2 SQIVND (reference sequence). CDR3 region: CASSGENYGYTF. The CDR3, as DNA: TGTGCCAGTAGTGGAGAGAACTATGGCTACACCTTC.

The V gene is TRBV7-3, the J gene TRBJ1-1, with D possibly TRBD1 on 6 matching bases. The CDR3 loop spans 13 amino acids. V lost 5 bases to trimming and J lost 6 bases, with 13 bases between them. Germline V lookup: CDR1 SGHTA, CDR2 FQGTGA. The CDR3 loop is CASSGQPGAEAFF. In DNA, the CDR3 is TGTGCCAGCAGCGGACAGCCAGGAGCTGAAGCTTTCTTT.

This chain joins TRBV11-2 and TRBJ1-2; unclear D gene. Germline V gene sequence: CDR1 SGHAT, CDR2 FQNNGV. V dropped 5 bases and J dropped 8 bases, with 12 bases sitting between them. This CDR3 region has 12 residues. The CDR3 region is CASSPRDRGYTF. As DNA, the CDR3 is TGTGCCAGCAGCCCCCGGGATAGAGGCTACACCTTC.

The chain carries TRBV5-1 and TRBJ1-2; D not resolved. Germline CDR1 reads SGHRS; CDR2 reads YFSETQ. The CDR3 length is 17 residues. V dropped 4 bases and J dropped 0 bases, with 19 bases sitting between them. CDR3 loop: CASSADGRREANYGYTF. CDR3 nucleotide sequence: TGCGCCAGCAGCGCGGACGGTAGGCGGGAAGCTAACTATGGCTACACCTTC. The complete variable domain, with remaining parts taken from reference TRBV5-1 and TRBJ1-2, reads KAGVTQTPRYLIKTRGQQVTLSCSPISGHRSVSWYQQTPGQGLQFLFEYFSETQRNKGNFPGRFSGRQFSNSRSEMNVSTLELGDSALYLCASSADGRREANYGYTFGSGTRLTVV.

This clone showed up many times. V is TRBV2 and J is TRBJ2-2; 12 nucleotides line up with TRBD1. The CDR3 length is 16 residues. Per germline, CDR1 SNHLY and CDR2 FYNNEI. The V gene end was trimmed by 5 bases and the J gene end by 4 bases; junction bases not matched to a gene: 5. The CDR3 sequence is CASSSGTGGFTGELFF. The CDR3 region has the DNA TGTGCCAGCAGTTCCGGGACAGGGGGCTTCACCGGGGAGCTGTTTTTT.

The chain recombines TRBV7-9 with TRBJ1-1, with a weak D call TRBD1 (6 bases). The CDR3 extends over 14 amino acids. V lost 0 bases and J 7 bases, leaving 12 bases between the germline ends. Per germline, CDR1 SEHNR and CDR2 FQNEAQ (reference sequence). The CDR3 coding sequence is TGTGCCAGCAGCTTAGCTGGGGGCGCGGGTGAAGCTTTCTTT. This codes for CASSLAGGAGEAFF.

This clone was detected once. The rearrangement uses TRBV30 and TRBJ1-2, with a weak D call TRBD1 (6 bases). CDR1 is GTSNPN and CDR2 is SVGIG in the germline V gene (reference sequence). This CDR3 contains 13 residues. The germline V and J ends were trimmed by 4 bases and 4 bases, with 13 bases remaining between them. The CDR3 loop is CAWKRGSRYGYTF. The CDR3 bases are TGTGCCTGGAAGAGGGGGTCGCGCTATGGCTACACCTTC. The variable domain in full, completed from reference TRBV30 and TRBJ1-2, reads SQTIHQWPATLVQPVGSPLSLECTVEGTSNPNLYWYRQAAGRGLQLLFYSVGIGQISSEVPQNLSASRPQDRQFILSSKKLLLSDSGFYLCAWKRGSRYGYTFGSGTRLTVV.

The genes are TRBV7-8 and TRBJ2-4; the D gene is possibly TRBD1 (5 bases). The V and J ends lost 0 bases and 2 bases respectively, with 8 bases between them. The CDR3 sequence is 15 residues long. Germline V gene lookup returns CDR1 SGHVS and CDR2 FQNEAQ. The CDR3 protein is CASSLAHRSKNIQYF. The CDR3 nucleotides read TGTGCCAGCAGCTTAGCGCACAGGTCCAAAAACATTCAGTACTTC.

This clone was observed many times. The CDR3: CASSQGLLAGGQGNEQFF. CDR3 coding DNA: TGCGCCAGCAGCCAAGGCCTCTTAGCGGGAGGGCAGGGGAATGAGCAGTTCTTC. This sequence joins TRBV4-1 and TRBJ2-1, with 11 bases identical to TRBD2. J lost 7 bases, V lost 1 base, and 12 bases had no gene match. CDR1 MGHRA and CDR2 YSYEKL come from the germline V gene. The CDR3 runs 18 residues.

The chain joins TRBV6-5 to TRBJ1-6; 10 bases line up with TRBD1. V lost 7 bases and J lost 8; bases outside the gene matches: 2. Germline V gene sequence: CDR1 MNHEY, CDR2 SVGAGI. This CDR3 comprises 13 residues. The CDR3 sequence: CASMGQGYSPLHF. For the CDR3, the DNA is TGTGCCAGCATGGGACAGGGGTATTCACCCCTCCACTTT.

The genes are TRBV29-1 and TRBJ2-1; 15 bases line up with TRBD2. The CDR3 covers 13 residues. V dropped 7 bases and J dropped 10; count of bases not matched to a gene: 5. Germline V gene sequence: CDR1 SQVTM, CDR2 ANQGSEA. CDR3 sequence (DNA): TGCAGCGCGGGACTAGCGGGAGGAAAGGAGCAGTTCTTC. Translation gives CSAGLAGGKEQFF.

The V call is TRBV27, the J call TRBJ2-7; D unresolved. Germline V gives CDR1 MNHEY, CDR2 SMNVEV (reference sequence). This CDR3 has 13 amino acids. Trimming removed 0 bases from V and 3 bases from J, with 6 bases in between. The CDR3 coding sequence is TGTGCCAGCAGTTTATCGGCGGACTACGAGCAGTACTTC. Its translation is CASSLSADYEQYF.

The chain carries TRBV29-1 and TRBJ2-3; 11 bases align to TRBD2. Germline trimming cut 3 bases from V and 4 bases from J; bases unmatched to any gene: 9. The germline gives CDR1 SQVTM, CDR2 ANQGSEA. The CDR3 is made up of 16 amino acids. This chain's CDR3 is CSVEGRTSGRADTQYF. CDR3 sequence (DNA): TGCAGCGTTGAGGGGAGGACTAGCGGGCGAGCAGATACGCAGTATTTT.

The chain links TRBV19 to TRBJ2-7; D perhaps matches TRBD1 (6 bases). The CDR3 is 17 amino acids. The germline V gene has CDR1 LNHDA and CDR2 SQIVND (reference sequence). V lost 5 bases and J lost 3, with 23 bases in between. For the CDR3, the DNA is TGTGCCAGTAGTGGTCTAACCTTGGACAGACCGAACTACGAGCAGTACTTC. Amino acid sequence: CASSGLTLDRPNYEQYF.

The genes are TRBV11-3 and TRBJ2-2, with D perhaps matching TRBD2 (5 bases). Trimming pared 0 bases from V and 6 bases from J, leaving 8 bases between. The CDR3 covers 14 residues. Germline V gene sequence: CDR1 SGHNT, CDR2 YENEEA. The CDR3 bases are TGTGCCAGCAGCTTAGACGTACTAGCCGGGGAGCTGTTTTTT. Protein: CASSLDVLAGELFF.

The rearrangement joins TRBV6-6 to TRBJ1-6; no definite D call. Trimming pared 5 bases from V and 10 bases from J, leaving 12 bases between. Germline V lookup: CDR1 MNHNY, CDR2 SVGAGI (reference sequence). This CDR3 has 13 residues. CDR3 residues: CASSRSWSSPLHF. As DNA, the CDR3 is TGTGCCAGCAGTCGATCCTGGAGCTCACCCCTCCACTTT.

This rearrangement joins TRBV4-1 to TRBJ2-4; D call uncertain. The CDR3 is 15 residues long. Trimming removed 0 bases at V and 8 bases at J, with 14 bases between. Germline assignment: CDR1 MGHRA and CDR2 YSYEKL. The CDR3 is CASSQDAQSTYIQYF. The CDR3 coding sequence is TGCGCCAGCAGCCAAGATGCCCAGTCGACTTACATTCAGTACTTC.

The rearrangement joins TRBV5-1 to TRBJ2-7; 7 positions match TRBD1. CDR3 size: 14 residues. Germline CDR1 is SGHRS and CDR2 is YFSETQ. V gave up 0 bases and J gave up 2 bases; unmatched junction bases: 2. CDR3 DNA sequence: TGCGCCAGCAGCTTGGAGGACAGGACCTACGAGCAGTACTTC. Translation gives CASSLEDRTYEQYF.

The gene calls are TRBV5-4 and TRBJ2-7, with D maybe TRBD2 (5 bases). Germline-derived CDR1 and CDR2 are SGHNT and YYREEE (reference sequence). V was cut by 4 bases and J by 6 bases, with 17 bases left in between. The CDR3 contains 14 residues. The CDR3 here is CASSLEGDLGEQYV. The CDR3 coding sequence is TGTGCCAGCAGCCTTGAGGGAGATTTGGGCGAGCAGTACGTC.

V and J are TRBV6-5 and TRBJ2-1; 8 bases agree with TRBD1. In germline, CDR1 is MNHEY, CDR2 SVGAGI. V dropped 4 bases and J dropped 3; count of bases not matched to a gene: 5. CDR3 length: 15 residues. The CDR3 bases are TGTGCCAGCAGTTTTGGACAGGGAATCTACAATGAGCAGTTCTTC. Its translation: CASSFGQGIYNEQFF.